A selection of T cell receptor beta chains follows, all from one sample in a study of cytomegalovirus exposure and HLA in healthy donors. The data were produced by immunoSEQ multiplex PCR, yet TCRdb's version contains in-frame clones alone and is incomplete. The sample yields over 110,000 clones, around 85% seen once. The sample comprised PBMCs. These receptor sequences come from a man aged 18 to 30 in good health and CMV-seronegative. Each CDR3 is given without its conserved first and last residue.

cdr3_aa j_call v_call
ASTPRVGTQNEKLF TRBJ1-4 TRBV19
ATPKGLATFPNTEAF TRBJ1-1 TRBV28
ASSPDRSNEKLF TRBJ1-4 TRBV18
ASSEGTGAYEQY TRBJ2-7 TRBV5-6
ASRPGLAANAGELF TRBJ2-2 TRBV2
AISESSPGGAGGYT TRBJ1-2 TRBV10-3
ASSFKTGGNTQY TRBJ2-5 TRBV7-8
ASSLSSGGDSEQY TRBJ2-7 TRBV9
ASSGTDRGLSYGYT TRBJ1-2 TRBV28
ASTLLGGRKNEQF TRBJ2-1 TRBV5-6
ASSVGGGSGNTIY TRBJ1-3 TRBV5-1
ASSSRQGTYEQY TRBJ2-7 TRBV28
ASSSTGNLNTGELF TRBJ2-2 TRBV27
ASPKDTDTQY TRBJ2-3 TRBV6-1
ASSLGGWDEKLF TRBJ1-4 TRBV7-9
ASTERDQETQY TRBJ2-5 TRBV19
AWSVSGSDAALTEAF TRBJ1-1 TRBV30
ASSLQGGGDTIY TRBJ1-3 TRBV7-2
ASRGPQFAEAF TRBJ1-1 TRBV28
ASSYPQGRETQY TRBJ2-5 TRBV6-6
SVIRDWEQF TRBJ2-1 TRBV29-1
ASAATDRSNNEQF TRBJ2-1 TRBV5-1
ASSQGLRGVGELF TRBJ2-2 TRBV4-1
ASSWSRGEQY TRBJ2-7 TRBV13
ASGPTEMGRVGAF TRBJ1-1 TRBV12-5
AWSLQGGTQY TRBJ2-5 TRBV30
ATSLQGWTEAF TRBJ1-1 TRBV19
ASSYGENYGYT TRBJ1-2 TRBV4-1
ASSYMTGVQETQY TRBJ2-5 TRBV6-5
ASSSNPRQGNTGELF TRBJ2-2 TRBV25-1
ASSLWGRGMVQGQPQH TRBJ1-5 TRBV28
ASSLRGNSPLH TRBJ1-6 TRBV5-4
ASSLASGGPETQY TRBJ2-5 TRBV6-5
ASSPMRLNTEAF TRBJ1-1 TRBV7-8
ASVQLTHGTEAF TRBJ1-1 TRBV10-2
AISELGGRGSDTQY TRBJ2-3 TRBV10-3
ASSPSGESYEQY TRBJ2-7 TRBV9
ASSPAGTGPYEQY TRBJ2-7 TRBV7-2
ASSLLGTSENSDLYNEQF TRBJ2-1 TRBV4-3
ASTMTSGATGELF TRBJ2-2 TRBV9
ATSFTISSSYEQY TRBJ2-7 TRBV15
ASSPPDRAGNTIY TRBJ1-3 TRBV18
ASRPAGRSSYNEQF TRBJ2-1 TRBV27
ASSKTPTAGEQF TRBJ2-1 TRBV19
ASSMEGQGMDGYT TRBJ1-2 TRBV19
ARTKGQPRDQPQH TRBJ1-5 TRBV21-1
AWTPGLAGEETQY TRBJ2-5 TRBV30
AIRPATDGNSGNTIY TRBJ1-3 TRBV10-3
ASSPQQTGSVETQY TRBJ2-5 TRBV18
ASSIGRVLVTGELF TRBJ2-2 TRBV19